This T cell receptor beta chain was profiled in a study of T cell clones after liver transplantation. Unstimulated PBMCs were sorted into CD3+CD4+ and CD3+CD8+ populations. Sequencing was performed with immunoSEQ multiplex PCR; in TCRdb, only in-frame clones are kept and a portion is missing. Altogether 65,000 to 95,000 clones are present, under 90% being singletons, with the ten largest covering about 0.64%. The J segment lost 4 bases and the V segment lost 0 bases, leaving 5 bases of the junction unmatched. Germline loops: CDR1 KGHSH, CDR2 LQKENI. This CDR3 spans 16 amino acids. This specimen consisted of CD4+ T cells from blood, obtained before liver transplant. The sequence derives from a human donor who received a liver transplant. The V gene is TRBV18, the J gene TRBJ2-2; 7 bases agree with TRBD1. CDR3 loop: CASSPPGGEITGELFF. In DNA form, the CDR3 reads TGTGCCAGCTCACCACCAGGGGGCGAGATCACCGGGGAGCTGTTTTTT.